This is a list of T cell receptor beta chains from one sample in a study of blood T cells in healthy people across ages. Via MiXCR, TCRdb re-called the 5' RACE reads, giving one row per CDR3 protein. This table holds about 1.7 million distinct CDR3 sequences, under 30% found once. Sequences were obtained from blood. The origin of the receptors is a woman in her 30s in good health. The CDR3 runs from the conserved cysteine through the conserved F or W. Each record gives: D gene, J gene, CDR3 length, V gene, clone size, CDR3 protein, CDR3 DNA. D genes are given only for firm matches. Clone sizes are given selectively: once, few, many, or a class where the clone is expanded.

.	TRBJ2-7	14	TRBV5-6	.	CASNLQQEPYEQYF	TGTGCCAGCAACTTACAACAGGAGCCCTACGAGCAGTACTTC
TRBD1	TRBJ2-5	16	TRBV5-1	.	CASSLYRDRAEETQYF	TGCGCCAGCAGCTTGTACCGGGACAGGGCAGAAGAGACCCAGTACTTC
.	TRBJ2-1	13	TRBV5-1	many	CASSLGGSEEQFF	TGCGCCAGCAGCTTGGGAGGGTCGGAAGAGCAGTTCTTC
.	TRBJ2-5	16	TRBV24-1	.	CATSLLKEPAQETQYF	TGTGCCACCTCACTCTTGAAGGAGCCAGCCCAAGAGACCCAGTACTTC
.	TRBJ2-4	14	TRBV14	.	CASSYVAVYNEQYF	TGTGCCAGCAGCTACGTAGCGGTTTACAATGAGCAGTACTTC
.	TRBJ2-7	12	TRBV29-1	many	CSVDRQAYEQYF	TGCAGCGTGGACCGACAGGCCTACGAGCAGTACTTC
TRBD2	TRBJ2-1	18	TRBV7-9	.	CASSSKLGTSGGANEQFF	TGTGCCAGCAGCTCCAAACTCGGGACTAGCGGGGGGGCCAATGAGCAGTTCTTC
.	TRBJ2-7	13	TRBV20-1	many	CSARASDAYEQYF	TGCAGTGCTAGGGCTAGCGATGCCTACGAGCAGTACTTC
.	TRBJ2-7	15	TRBV20-1	many	CSAREADRSSYEQYF	TGCAGTGCTAGAGAGGCAGACCGTAGCTCCTACGAGCAGTACTTC
.	TRBJ2-7	12	TRBV9	.	CASSVDNNEQYF	TGTGCCAGCAGCGTAGATAACAATGAGCAGTACTTC
.	TRBJ2-3	13	TRBV5-1	few	CASRYETTDTQYF	TGCGCCAGCCGCTACGAAACCACAGATACGCAGTATTTT
.	TRBJ2-7	13	TRBV5-1	few	CASSLPGQHEQYF	TGCGCCAGCAGCTTACCGGGACAACACGAGCAGTACTTC
TRBD1	TRBJ1-1	14	TRBV7-9	many	CASSPDRGDTEAFF	TGTGCCAGCAGCCCCGACAGGGGGGACACTGAAGCTTTCTTT
.	TRBJ2-1	15	TRBV27	many	CASKYDGGQGYEQFF	TGTGCCAGCAAGTACGACGGGGGCCAGGGCTATGAGCAGTTCTTC
.	TRBJ2-4	15	TRBV20-1	many	CSAPRLDLAKNIQYF	TGCAGTGCTCCCAGACTAGATCTAGCCAAAAACATTCAGTACTTC
.	TRBJ2-3	14	TRBV2	many	CASRLQGSTDTQYF	TGTGCCAGCAGGTTACAGGGAAGCACAGATACGCAGTATTTT
.	TRBJ2-1	18	TRBV7-9	.	CASSPEFKRGARYNEQFF	TGTGCCAGCAGCCCCGAGTTTAAACGGGGGGCCCGCTACAATGAGCAGTTCTTC
TRBD1	TRBJ2-5	15	TRBV28	few	CASSLSGTASGTQYF	TGTGCCAGCAGTTTATCTGGGACAGCCAGCGGGACCCAGTACTTC
TRBD2	TRBJ2-1	15	TRBV20-1	.	CSAPGTGGRDNEQFF	TGCAGTGCTCCCGGTACGGGCGGGAGAGACAATGAGCAGTTCTTC
.	TRBJ2-3	13	TRBV7-9	many	CASTLTATDTQYF	TGTGCCAGCACCCTGACAGCTACAGATACGCAGTATTTT
TRBD2	TRBJ2-7	12	TRBV18	many	CASSPGRNEQYF	TGCGCCAGCAGCCCCGGGAGGAACGAGCAGTACTTC
.	TRBJ2-2	16	TRBV7-9	once	CASSPRSYANTGELFF	TGTGCCAGCAGCCCCCGATCCTACGCGAACACCGGGGAGCTGTTTTTT
.	TRBJ2-7	15	TRBV5-1	many	CASSLEGRGSYEQYF	TGCGCCAGCAGCTTGGAGGGCCGGGGGTCCTACGAGCAGTACTTC
.	TRBJ2-2	15	TRBV27	.	CASRIGGGGTGELFF	TGTGCCAGCCGGATTGGGGGCGGCGGGACCGGGGAGCTGTTTTTT
TRBD2	TRBJ2-7	16	TRBV4-3	few	CASSQVGTSERYEQYF	TGCGCCAGCAGCCAAGTGGGGACTAGCGAGAGATACGAGCAGTACTTC
.	TRBJ1-1	19	TRBV11-2	once	CASSLYARGGGPQNTEAFF	TGTGCCAGCAGCTTATATGCGCGGGGAGGCGGACCCCAGAACACTGAAGCTTTCTTT
.	TRBJ1-1	13	TRBV12-3/TRBV12-4	many	CASSFSGNTEAFF	TGTGCCAGCAGCTTCTCAGGGAACACTGAAGCTTTCTTT
.	TRBJ1-1	13	TRBV2	.	CASGRALLTEAFF	TGTGCCAGCGGCCGGGCACTTCTCACTGAAGCTTTCTTT
TRBD2	TRBJ2-7	15	TRBV3-1	.	CASSQGTSASYEQYF	TGTGCCAGCAGCCAAGGTACTAGCGCCTCCTACGAGCAGTACTTC
.	TRBJ1-5	13	TRBV24-1	few	CATSAGSNQPQHF	TGTGCCACCAGTGCAGGGAGCAATCAGCCCCAGCATTTT
.	TRBJ2-3	14	TRBV5-1	few	CASSLAGKTDTQYF	TGCGCCAGCAGCTTGGCCGGGAAAACAGATACGCAGTATTTT
.	TRBJ2-3	15	TRBV7-2	few	CASSTASRGTDTQYF	TGTGCCAGCAGCACTGCAAGTAGGGGCACAGATACGCAGTATTTT
.	TRBJ1-5	13	TRBV30	.	CAWSEGFNQPQHF	TGTGCCTGGAGTGAAGGATTCAATCAGCCCCAGCATTTT
.	TRBJ2-7	14	TRBV6-5	few	CASSCSAGYDEQYF	TGTGCCAGCAGTTGCTCGGCAGGGTACGACGAGCAGTACTTC
.	TRBJ2-5	16	TRBV5-1	.	CASSPGGRGGQETQYF	TGCGCCAGCAGCCCCGGGGGTAGGGGTGGACAAGAGACCCAGTACTTC
TRBD1	TRBJ2-3	14	TRBV28	.	CASSFGTVRDTQYF	TGTGCCAGCAGTTTCGGGACAGTTCGGGATACGCAGTATTTT
.	TRBJ2-3	10	TRBV2	few	CAGGPDTQYF	TGTGCCGGGGGGCCAGATACGCAGTATTTT
TRBD1	TRBJ2-7	13	TRBV29-1	few	CSATGGIQDEQYF	TGCAGCGCGACAGGGGGCATTCAGGACGAGCAGTACTTC
TRBD2	TRBJ2-7	16	TRBV11-2	.	CASSLMTAGGGYEQYF	TGTGCCAGCAGCTTAATGACCGCGGGGGGCGGGTACGAGCAGTACTTC
TRBD1	TRBJ1-4	15	TRBV20-1	few	CSASPTGGVNEKLFF	TGCAGTGCTAGTCCCACAGGGGGCGTTAATGAAAAACTGTTTTTT